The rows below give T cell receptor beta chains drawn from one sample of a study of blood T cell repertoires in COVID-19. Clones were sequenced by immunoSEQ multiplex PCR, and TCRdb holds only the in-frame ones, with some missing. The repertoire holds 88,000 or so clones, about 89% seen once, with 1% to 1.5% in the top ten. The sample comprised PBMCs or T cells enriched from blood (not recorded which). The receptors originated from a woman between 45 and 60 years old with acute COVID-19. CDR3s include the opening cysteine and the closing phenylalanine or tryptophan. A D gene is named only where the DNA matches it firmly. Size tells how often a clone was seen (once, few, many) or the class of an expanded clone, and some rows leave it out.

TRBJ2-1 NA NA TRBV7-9 CASSRMGQRSYNEQFF TGTGCCAGCAGCCGCATGGGACAAAGATCGTACAATGAGCAGTTCTTC
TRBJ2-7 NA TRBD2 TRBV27 CASSAQGLAGGGRSYEQYF TGTGCCAGCAGTGCTCAGGGACTAGCGGGAGGCGGAAGGTCCTACGAGCAGTACTTC
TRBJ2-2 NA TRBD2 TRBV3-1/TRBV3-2 CASRQTPGTSGATSGELFF TGTGCCAGCCGCCAGACCCCCGGGACTAGCGGGGCTACTTCCGGGGAGCTGTTTTTT
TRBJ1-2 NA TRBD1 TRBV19 CASSIGQGDSYGYTF TGTGCCAGTAGTATCGGACAGGGGGATTCCTATGGCTACACCTTC
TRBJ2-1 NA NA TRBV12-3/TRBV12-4 CASSLTSYNEQFF TGTGCCAGCAGTCTAACCTCCTACAATGAGCAGTTCTTC
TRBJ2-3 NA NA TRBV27 CASSLDRHTDTQYF TGTGCCAGCAGTTTAGACAGGCACACAGATACGCAGTATTTT
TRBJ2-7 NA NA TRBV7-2 CASSLGTNSYEQYF TGTGCCAGCAGCTTAGGGACTAACTCCTACGAGCAGTACTTC
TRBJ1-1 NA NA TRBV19 CASRRPMNTEAFF TGTGCCAGTAGGCGGCCTATGAACACTGAAGCTTTCTTT
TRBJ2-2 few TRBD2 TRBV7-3 CASSPSSGSKTGELFF TGTGCCAGCAGCCCCTCGAGCGGGAGCAAAACCGGGGAGCTGTTTTTT
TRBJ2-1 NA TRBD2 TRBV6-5 CASRDLAGVTNEQFF TGTGCCAGCAGGGACCTGGCGGGAGTAACCAATGAGCAGTTCTTC
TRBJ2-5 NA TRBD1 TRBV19 CASSIQGAGETQYF TGTGCCAGTAGTATACAGGGGGCGGGGGAGACCCAGTACTTC
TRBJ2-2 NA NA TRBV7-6 CASSLRGGMQHSGELFF TGTGCCAGCAGCCTCAGGGGCGGTATGCAACATTCCGGGGAGCTGTTTTTT
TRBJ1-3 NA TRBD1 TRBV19 CASTLGQRSGNTIYF TGTGCCAGTACCCTGGGACAGCGCTCTGGAAACACCATATATTTT
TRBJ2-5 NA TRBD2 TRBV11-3 CASSLSGRGWKTQYF TGTGCCAGCAGCCTGAGCGGGAGGGGTTGGAAGACCCAGTACTTC
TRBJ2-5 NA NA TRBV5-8 CASSPEGDGGTQYF TGTGCCAGCAGCCCTGAGGGGGACGGAGGGACCCAGTACTTC
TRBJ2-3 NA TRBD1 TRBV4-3 CASSSPGQGEDTQYF TGCGCCAGCAGTTCACCGGGACAGGGGGAAGATACGCAGTATTTT
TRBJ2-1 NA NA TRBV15 CATSRDRGNYNEQFF TGTGCCACCAGCAGAGATCGCGGTAACTACAATGAGCAGTTCTTC
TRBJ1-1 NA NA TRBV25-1 CASSRVANTEAFF TGTGCCAGCTCCAGGGTGGCTAACACTGAAGCTTTCTTT
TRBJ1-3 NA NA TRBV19 CASAPWGGSGNTIYF TGTGCCAGCGCCCCTTGGGGGGGCTCTGGAAACACCATATATTTT
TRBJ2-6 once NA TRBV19 CASSTTSSGANVLTF TGTGCCAGTAGTACCACTAGCTCTGGGGCCAACGTCCTGACTTTC
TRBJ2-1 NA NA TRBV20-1 CSASRVLGANEQFF TGCAGTGCTAGTCGGGTGCTAGGGGCCAATGAGCAGTTCTTC
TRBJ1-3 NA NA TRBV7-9 CASRPRGSGNTIYF TGTGCCAGCAGGCCGCGGGGCTCTGGAAACACCATATATTTT
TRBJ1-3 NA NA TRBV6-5 CASSQGQGSGNTIYF TGTGCCAGCTCCCAAGGGCAGGGTTCTGGAAACACCATATATTTT
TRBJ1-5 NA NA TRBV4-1 CASSQDQRVGQPQHF TGCGCCAGCAGCCAAGATCAGAGGGTCGGACAGCCCCAGCATTTT
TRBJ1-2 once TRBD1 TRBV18 CASSSSPDRVGGYTF TGTGCCAGCTCATCATCGCCCGACAGGGTGGGTGGCTACACCTTC
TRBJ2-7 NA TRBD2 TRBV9 CASSVAASGSYEQYF TGTGCCAGCAGCGTAGCGGCTAGCGGCTCCTACGAGCAGTACTTC
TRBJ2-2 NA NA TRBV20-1 CSASIFAGPGELFF TGCAGTGCTAGTATTTTTGCAGGGCCCGGGGAGCTGTTTTTT
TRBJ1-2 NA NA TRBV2 CASSVQGNGYTF TGTGCCAGCAGTGTCCAGGGTAATGGCTACACCTTC
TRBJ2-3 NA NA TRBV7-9 CASSPRDSYTDTQYF TGTGCCAGCAGCCCGCGGGACAGCTACACAGATACGCAGTATTTT
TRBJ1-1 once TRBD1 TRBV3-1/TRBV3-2 CASSQAGTGGFVNTEAFF TGTGCCAGCAGCCAAGCCGGGACAGGGGGCTTCGTGAACACTGAAGCTTTCTTT
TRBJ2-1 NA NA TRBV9 CASSVSASSYNEQFF TGTGCCAGCAGCGTAAGCGCGAGCTCCTACAATGAGCAGTTCTTC
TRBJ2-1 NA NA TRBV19 CASSMDGVEGLSYNEQFF TGTGCCAGTAGTATGGACGGGGTGGAGGGGCTCTCCTACAATGAGCAGTTCTTC